These 15 T cell receptor beta chains share one sample of origin, sequenced in a study of T-cell memory formation after mild COVID-19. TCRdb ran MiXCR on the 5' RACE reads and lists one entry per CDR3 protein. Here the sample spans approximately 110,000 distinct CDR3 sequences, 20% to 25% being singletons. The specimen sequenced was PBMCs or a T cell subset sorted from them (not recorded which). The receptors come from a man between 18 and 29 years old who had mild COVID-19 (a few samples of this study predate the infection). Cell type and time point are not known.

The table lists this clonotype with a few counts. CDR3 in DNA: TGTGCCAGCAGCCAGACAGGGGGTCGGGAGACCCAGTACTTC. It is translated as CASSQTGGRETQYF. The chain employs TRBV7-6 and TRBJ2-5; the match to TRBD1 covers 9 bases. The germline V gene has CDR1 SGHVS and CDR2 FNYEAQ. Losses at the gene ends were 5 bases for V and 5 bases for J; bases not matched to a gene: 6. The CDR3 runs to 14 residues. Based on the CDR3 plus reference TRBV7-6 and TRBJ2-5, the full variable domain is GAGVSQSPRYKVTKRGQDVALRCDPISGHVSLYWYRQALGQGPEFLTYFNYEAQQDKSGLPNDRFSAERPEGSISTLTIQRTEQRDSAMYRCASSQTGGRETQYFGPGTRLLVL.

The chain uses TRBV6-1 and TRBJ1-2; no clear D gene. Deletions cut 7 bases from V and 6 bases from J, with 12 bases between. The CDR3 contains 12 residues. The germline V gene has CDR1 MNHNS and CDR2 SASEGT. CDR3 sequence: CASMRHPNGYTF. Written as DNA, the CDR3 is TGTGCCAGCATGCGACACCCCAATGGCTACACCTTC.

The chain recombines TRBV12-3 or TRBV12-4 with TRBJ2-2; 7 nucleotides agree with TRBD2. The length of the CDR3 is 18 residues. The V and J ends lost 4 bases and 1 base, in that order; junction bases with no gene match: 12. The CDR3 region has the DNA TGTGCCAGCAGTTGGAGGCGAGCTAGCGGCCAGAACACCGGGGAGCTGTTTTTT. Protein: CASSWRRASGQNTGELFF.

The J gene is TRBJ2-7, the V gene TRBV6-2 or TRBV6-3; 7 bases are a match to TRBD2. J lost 3 bases, V lost 5 bases, and 10 bases had no gene match. Per germline, CDR1 MNHEY and CDR2 SVGEGT. This CDR3 region has 15 residues. The CDR3 spells CASSQAGPYLYEQYV. Written as DNA, the CDR3 is TGTGCCAGCAGTCAAGCGGGGCCCTATCTCTACGAGCAGTACGTC.

This chain uses TRBV7-9 with TRBJ2-1, with 7 bases aligning to TRBD1. Germline V CDR1 and CDR2: SEHNR, FQNEAQ (reference sequence). CDR3 size: 15 residues. V gave up 6 bases and J gave up 3 bases; unmatched junction bases: 8. The CDR3 protein is CASRHGTAHYNEQFF. As DNA, the CDR3 is TGTGCCAGCAGGCACGGGACAGCCCACTACAATGAGCAGTTCTTC.

This clonotype was detected a few times. V usage is TRBV4-2 and J usage is TRBJ2-5, with 7 positions matching TRBD2. The germline V gene encodes CDR1 LGHNA and CDR2 YNFKEQ. J was trimmed by 5 bases and V by 1 base; bases with no gene match: 7. This CDR3 has 15 amino acids. This CDR3 reads CASSQVWRGMETQYF. DNA of the CDR3: TGTGCCAGCAGCCAAGTCTGGCGGGGGATGGAGACCCAGTACTTC.

This clonotype has just a few counts. The chain couples TRBV6-5 to TRBJ2-7; 7 bases map to TRBD1. The CDR3 has 13 residues. J gave up 1 base and V 6 bases, and 3 bases lay outside the gene matches. Germline V gene sequence: CDR1 MNHEY, CDR2 SVGAGI. CDR3 DNA sequence: TGTGCCAGCAGGTGGGACAGTTCCTACGAGCAGTACTTC. Its translation: CASRWDSSYEQYF.

This chain connects TRBV10-1 to TRBJ2-7; 9 nucleotides agree with TRBD1. V trimming: 2 bases; J trimming: 5 bases; junction bases outside the gene matches: 10. The CDR3 spans 16 residues. Germline assignment: CDR1 WNHNN and CDR2 SYGVQD (reference sequence). Written as DNA, the CDR3 is TGCGCCAGCAGTGAGATCCGAGGGACAGGGTCCCACGAGCAGTACTTC. Its protein product is CASSEIRGTGSHEQYF.

This clonotype has just one count. This chain joins TRBV7-9 and TRBJ1-2; D possibly corresponds to TRBD1 (5 bases). The germline V and J ends were trimmed by 11 bases and 0 bases, with 19 bases remaining between them. Germline-derived CDR1 and CDR2 are SEHNR and FQNEAQ (reference sequence). This CDR3 spans 15 amino acids. This chain's CDR3 is CALLPRDGTNYGYTF. Written as DNA, the CDR3 is TGTGCCCTCCTACCGAGGGACGGAACTAACTATGGCTACACCTTC.

J is TRBJ2-1 and V is TRBV28, with D perhaps TRBD2 (5 bases). The V and J ends lost 2 bases and 1 base respectively, with 6 bases between them. This CDR3 has 14 residues. CDR1 and CDR2 (germline): MDHEN, SYDVKM. CDR3 coding DNA: TGTGCCAGCAGTTTACGGGAATCCTACAATGAGCAGTTCTTC. Encoded protein: CASSLRESYNEQFF.

The chain couples TRBV27 to TRBJ2-5; D might be TRBD1 (5 bases). V was cut by 8 bases and J by 7 bases, with 14 bases left in between. In germline, CDR1 is MNHEY, CDR2 SMNVEV (reference sequence). The CDR3 has 12 amino acids. The chain's CDR3 is CASHQGSGTQYF. DNA for the CDR3: TGTGCCAGCCATCAGGGTTCTGGGACCCAGTACTTC.

V is TRBV4-1 and J is TRBJ1-2; D uncertain. This CDR3 is built from 13 residues. V was shortened by 2 bases and J by 13 bases, with 17 bases between the two germline ends. Germline CDR1 MGHRA, CDR2 YSYEKL. The DNA for the CDR3 is TGCGCCAGCAGCCAAAGGTCGGGTGGCCCGGGCACCTTC. Amino acids: CASSQRSGGPGTF.

This clonotype was counted a few times. J is TRBJ1-5 and V is TRBV12-3 or TRBV12-4, with D tentatively TRBD1 (6 bases). The CDR3 runs 12 residues. V was clipped by 8 bases and J by 4 bases, with 9 bases between them. The CDR3 loop reads CASCRGNQPQHF. In nucleotides, the CDR3 is TGTGCCAGCTGCAGGGGTAATCAGCCCCAGCATTTT.

This clonotype has only a few counts. The CDR3 bases are TGTGCCAGCAGTTTCCTACCCTATACTGCAAACTATGGCTACACCTTC. This encodes CASSFLPYTANYGYTF. The chain employs TRBV6-5 and TRBJ1-2; D gene unclear. The germline CDR1 and CDR2 sequences are MNHEY and SVGAGI. V was cut by 4 bases and J by 2 bases, with 17 bases left in between. The CDR3 sequence is 16 residues long.

The rearrangement uses TRBV7-9 and TRBJ1-2; TRBD1 matches 7 bases. CDR1 SEHNR and CDR2 FQNEAQ come from the germline V gene (reference sequence). The CDR3 runs 14 residues. Losses at the gene ends were 5 bases for V and 2 bases for J; bases not matched to a gene: 5. For the CDR3, the DNA is TGTGCCAGCAGCCCAGCGGGACAGAACTATGGCTACACCTTC. Amino acid sequence: CASSPAGQNYGYTF.